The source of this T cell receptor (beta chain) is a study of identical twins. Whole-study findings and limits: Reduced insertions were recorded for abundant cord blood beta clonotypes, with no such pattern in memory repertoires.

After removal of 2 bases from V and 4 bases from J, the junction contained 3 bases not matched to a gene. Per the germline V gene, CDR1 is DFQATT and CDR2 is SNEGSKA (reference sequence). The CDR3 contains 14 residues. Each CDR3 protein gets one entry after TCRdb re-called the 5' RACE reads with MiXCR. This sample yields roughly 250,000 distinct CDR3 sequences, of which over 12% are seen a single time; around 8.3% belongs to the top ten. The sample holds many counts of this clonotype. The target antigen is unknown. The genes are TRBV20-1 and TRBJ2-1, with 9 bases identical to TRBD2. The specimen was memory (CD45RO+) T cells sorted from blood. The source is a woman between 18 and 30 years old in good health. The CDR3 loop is CSARLTSGYNEQFF. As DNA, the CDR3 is TGCAGTGCTAGACTGACTAGCGGATACAATGAGCAGTTCTTC.